These T cell receptor beta chains were read from a single sample in a study of molecular identifiers for immune sequencing clone quantification. TCRdb used MiXCR to reprocess the PCR reads, holding one entry per CDR3 protein. The table lists about 640,000 distinct CDR3 sequences, just under 20% of them singletons. The sample comprised naive CD8+ T cells from blood, with Jurkat cell RNA spiked in. These receptors all come from a human donor in good health. Some libraries in this study had Jurkat cell RNA spiked in. Both conserved end residues are part of each CDR3. The D gene is left open where the match is weak. Some rows mark clone size as missing; the rest say once, few, many or name a class of expanded clone.

V	D	size	J	length	CDR3	DNA
TRBV30	.	.	TRBJ2-7	13	CAWRLRGGPEQYF	TGTGCCTGGAGACTTAGGGGGGGGCCCGAGCAGTACTTC
TRBV7-2	.	many	TRBJ2-7	11	CASSLLSEQYF	TGTGCCAGCAGCCTCCTGTCCGAGCAGTACTTC
TRBV19	TRBD1	.	TRBJ2-7	13	CASRDRPLGEQYF	TGTGCCAGCAGGGACAGACCCCTGGGCGAGCAGTACTTC
TRBV13	.	.	TRBJ2-1	13	CASSLVSRDEQFF	TGTGCCAGCAGCTTAGTTTCTCGGGATGAGCAGTTCTTC
TRBV7-9	.	many	TRBJ2-7	14	CASSFFVPGNEQYF	TGTGCCAGCAGCTTCTTCGTCCCCGGGAACGAGCAGTACTTC
TRBV5-6	.	many	TRBJ2-2	16	CASSRINLPTPGELFF	TGTGCCAGCAGCAGAATCAACCTGCCGACCCCCGGGGAGCTGTTTTTT
TRBV5-6	.	.	TRBJ2-7	14	CASGLGAGLYEQYF	TGTGCCAGCGGCTTGGGGGCAGGTCTCTACGAGCAGTACTTC
TRBV7-9	TRBD1	many	TRBJ2-1	15	CASSISTGGYNEQFF	TGTGCCAGCAGCATCTCGACAGGGGGCTACAATGAGCAGTTCTTC
TRBV24-1	.	.	TRBJ2-5	16	CATSASFEGNQETQYF	TGTGCCACCAGTGCGTCTTTTGAGGGAAACCAAGAGACCCAGTACTTC
TRBV2	.	many	TRBJ2-5	13	CARSGTPEETQYF	TGTGCCAGAAGCGGGACACCAGAAGAGACCCAGTACTTC
TRBV20-1	.	.	TRBJ2-7	16	CSARGDYRDFDYEQYF	TGCAGTGCTAGGGGGGATTACCGGGACTTCGACTACGAGCAGTACTTC
TRBV5-1	.	few	TRBJ2-7	15	CASSLEWSPPYEQYF	TGCGCCAGCAGCTTGGAGTGGAGTCCCCCCTACGAGCAGTACTTC
TRBV29-1	.	many	TRBJ2-5	13	CSVERARQETQYF	TGCAGCGTTGAGCGGGCGCGGCAAGAGACCCAGTACTTC
TRBV7-3	.	few	TRBJ1-1	14	CASSLLDKYTEAFF	TGTGCCAGCAGCTTATTAGACAAGTACACTGAAGCTTTCTTT
TRBV20-1	.	many	TRBJ2-3	15	CSARDSLYGTDTQYF	TGCAGTGCTAGAGATTCCCTATACGGAACAGATACGCAGTATTTT
TRBV7-9	.	.	TRBJ1-1	17	CASSSYGGVIMNTEAFF	TGTGCCAGCAGCTCATACGGGGGGGTCATCATGAACACTGAAGCTTTCTTT
TRBV24-1	.	.	TRBJ1-1	13	CATSDRTGTEALF	TGTGCCACCAGTGACCGGACGGGCACTGAAGCTCTCTTT
TRBV7-2	TRBD2	.	TRBJ2-3	16	CASSSGLAARTDTQYF	TGTGCCAGCAGCTCCGGACTAGCAGCCCGCACAGATACGCAGTATTTT
TRBV20-1	TRBD1	.	TRBJ2-7	14	CSTRAQGAHYEQYF	TGCAGTACTAGAGCCCAGGGGGCCCACTACGAGCAGTACTTC
TRBV2	.	many	TRBJ1-4	15	CASSEWGALEEKLFF	TGTGCCAGCAGTGAATGGGGCGCTCTTGAGGAAAAACTGTTTTTT
TRBV4-1	TRBD2	many	TRBJ2-5	14	CASSQAGGLETQYF	TGCGCCAGCAGCCAGGCGGGGGGGCTTGAGACCCAGTACTTC
TRBV20-1	TRBD2	.	TRBJ2-1	16	CSASLLLASACNEQFF	TGCAGTGCTAGTTTGCTACTAGCGAGTGCCTGCAATGAGCAGTTCTTC
TRBV12-3/TRBV12-4	.	many	TRBJ1-6	14	CASSLAISVSPLHF	TGTGCCAGCAGTTTAGCGATTTCGGTTTCACCCCTCCACTTT
TRBV29-1	.	.	TRBJ2-7	17	CSVAGTASDLISYEQYF	TGCAGCGTGGCCGGGACGGCGTCAGACCTTATCTCCTACGAGCAGTACTTC
TRBV4-2	.	few	TRBJ1-1	15	CASSQEPGANTEAFF	TGTGCCAGCAGCCAAGAACCAGGGGCGAACACTGAAGCTTTCTTT
TRBV2	.	many	TRBJ2-7	13	CASSEKGVYEQYF	TGTGCCAGCAGTGAAAAGGGGGTTTATGAGCAGTACTTC
TRBV27	.	few	TRBJ1-6	15	CASSLLQPDNSPLHF	TGTGCCAGCAGTTTATTACAGCCTGATAATTCACCCCTCCACTTT
TRBV4-3	.	many	TRBJ2-4	11	CASSHGHIQYF	TGCGCCAGCAGCCATGGTCACATTCAGTACTTC
TRBV18	.	few	TRBJ2-5	14	CASSQDTTQETQYF	TGTGCCAGCTCACAGGACACAACCCAAGAGACCCAGTACTTC
TRBV11-1	.	many	TRBJ2-7	13	CASSSEVLWEQYF	TGTGCCAGCAGCTCCGAAGTCCTCTGGGAGCAGTACTTC
TRBV7-9	TRBD2	many	TRBJ2-3	15	CASSSTSGTTDTQYF	TGTGCCAGCAGCTCCACTAGCGGAACCACAGATACGCAGTATTTT
TRBV27	.	many	TRBJ2-3	16	CASKFRAGRATDTQYF	TGTGCCAGCAAATTCAGGGCTGGAAGGGCCACAGATACGCAGTATTTT
TRBV24-1	.	many	TRBJ1-1	11	CATSVGLEAFF	TGTGCCACCAGTGTGGGACTAGAAGCTTTCTTT
TRBV12-3/TRBV12-4	TRBD1	many	TRBJ1-5	14	CASSWTGLNQPQHF	TGCGCCAGCAGCTGGACAGGGCTTAATCAGCCCCAGCATTTT
TRBV9	.	.	TRBJ2-1	14	CASSPGDFYNEQFF	TGTGCCAGCAGCCCCGGAGACTTCTACAATGAGCAGTTCTTC
TRBV5-1	.	few	TRBJ2-1	12	CASSLGVIEQFF	TGCGCCAGCAGCTTGGGGGTCATTGAGCAGTTCTTC
TRBV4-3	.	many	TRBJ2-5	14	CASSQEAWKETQYF	TGCGCCAGCAGCCAAGAGGCGTGGAAAGAGACCCAGTACTTC
TRBV6-1	TRBD1	.	TRBJ2-7	12	CASSGAGGEQYF	TGTGCCAGCAGTGGGGCAGGGGGCGAGCAGTACTTC
TRBV11-2	.	many	TRBJ2-3	16	CASSPEGTESTDTQYF	TGTGCCAGCAGCCCTGAAGGGACGGAGAGCACAGATACGCAGTATTTT
TRBV5-1	.	many	TRBJ2-4	16	CASTAGLKGAKNIQYF	TGCGCCAGCACGGCGGGCCTTAAAGGGGCCAAAAACATTCAGTACTTC
TRBV6-5	.	many	TRBJ2-3	14	CASSYAGKADTQYF	TGTGCCAGCAGCTATGCGGGGAAGGCAGATACGCAGTATTTT
TRBV25-1	.	many	TRBJ2-7	15	CASSEGSGQYYEQYF	TGTGCCAGCAGTGAAGGGTCCGGACAATACTACGAGCAGTACTTC
TRBV19	.	.	TRBJ2-3	15	CASSISGSSTDTQYF	TGTGCCAGTAGTATTAGCGGATCCAGCACAGATACGCAGTATTTT
TRBV6-6	TRBD2	many	TRBJ2-4	13	CASRHGTSGPQYF	TGTGCCAGCAGGCACGGGACTAGCGGGCCTCAGTACTTC
TRBV27	TRBD2	.	TRBJ2-1	15	CASTLLAEPYNEQFF	TGTGCCAGCACCCTCCTAGCGGAACCCTACAATGAGCAGTTCTTC
TRBV20-1	TRBD2	many	TRBJ2-7	16	CSARGLAGTDSYEQYF	TGCAGTGCTAGAGGACTAGCGGGTACCGACTCCTACGAGCAGTACTTC
TRBV19	.	many	TRBJ1-1	13	CASADRLNTEAFF	TGTGCCAGTGCAGACAGGCTGAACACTGAAGCTTTCTTT
TRBV6-5	TRBD1	.	TRBJ1-3	15	CASSVDRASGNTIYF	TGTGCCAGCTCTGTAGACAGGGCGAGTGGAAACACCATATATTTT
TRBV9	TRBD1	few	TRBJ2-5	14	CASSAGGPQETQYF	TGTGCCAGCAGCGCAGGGGGCCCCCAAGAGACCCAGTACTTC
TRBV30	TRBD1	few	TRBJ2-7	13	CACWDRDIYEQYF	TGTGCCTGCTGGGACAGAGACATCTACGAGCAGTACTTC
TRBV4-3	.	few	TRBJ1-6	17	CASSQDPTDSYNSPLHF	TGCGCCAGCAGCCAAGATCCGACTGACTCCTATAATTCACCCCTCCACTTT
TRBV6-5	TRBD1	many	TRBJ1-6	13	CASSYTGGSPLHF	TGTGCCAGCAGTTACACAGGGGGTTCACCCCTCCACTTT